These 31 T cell receptor beta chains originate from one sample sequenced in a study of tissue T cells after allogeneic stem cell transplantation. Using immunoSEQ multiplex PCR, the repertoire was profiled, and TCRdb retains in-frame clones only, with some absent. The sample records roughly 50,000 clones, about 73% being singletons. The specimen was sorted cells pooled from one or two spleens. The receptors shown here come from a pool of C57BL/6 mice in good health.

As for this clone: Mouse gene names and germline throughout. The read comes to an end 1 residue before the CDR3 does, leaving the germline J gene to fill in the end. This chain uses TRBV29 with TRBJ1-4, with a possible D match to TRBD1 (6 bases). Germline loops: CDR1 MSHET, CDR2 SYDVDS. Trimming pared 6 bases from V and 0 bases from J, leaving 11 bases between. The CDR3 runs 15 residues. Here the CDR3 reads CASSPGTFSNERLFF. The part of the CDR3 DNA that was read is TGTGCTAGCAGCCCCGGGACATTTTCCAACGAAAGATTATTT. The full variable domain, completed using reference TRBV29 and TRBJ1-4, is DMKVTQMPRYLIKRMGENVLLECGQDMSHETMYWYRQDPGLGLQLIYISYDVDSNSEGDIPKGYRVSRKKREHFSLILDSAKTNQTSVYFCASSPGTFSNERLFFGHGTKLSVL.

As for this clone: The gene names given are mouse names. The read ends 1 residue shy of where the CDR3 ends; the end is completed using the germline J gene. The rearrangement uses TRBV19 and TRBJ2-5; unclear D gene. The CDR3 spans 13 residues. V was clipped by 4 bases and J by 3 bases, with 9 bases between them. Germline V gene data show CDR1 as FNHDT and CDR2 as SITEND (reference sequence). The CDR3 is CASSPGGQDTQYF. The CDR3 bases that were read are TGTGCCAGCAGTCCTGGTGGGCAAGACACCCAGTAC.

As for this clone: Genes and germline come from the mouse. The sequenced fragment ends 1 residue before the CDR3 boundary, so the rest is inferred from the germline J gene. The genes are TRBV15 and TRBJ1-2, with D tentatively TRBD1 (5 bases). V was clipped by 6 bases and J by 0 bases, with 11 bases between them. The germline gives CDR1 SGHND, CDR2 FRSKSL. This CDR3 region has 14 residues. The CDR3 loop is CASSLRVSNSDYTF. Partial CDR3 DNA: TGTGCCAGCAGCCTCAGGGTCTCAAACTCCGACTACACC.

On this clone itself: The gene symbols are mouse symbols. Read data end 1 residue before the CDR3 end; the end is taken from the germline J gene. This rearrangement joins TRBV5 to TRBJ2-5; weak D call: TRBD1 (6 bases). Trimming left V 0 bases short and J 3 bases short, with 13 bases between. The CDR3 is 16 amino acids. CDR1 and CDR2 from the germline V gene are LGHNA and YNLKQL (reference sequence). CDR3 bases read: TGTGCCAGCAGCCAAGATATAGTGGGACATCAAGACACCCAGTAC. Translating gives CASSQDIVGHQDTQY. The full-length CDR3 reads as CASSQDIVGHQDTQYF.

On this clone itself: Each gene name is a mouse one. Sequencing ends 1 residue short of the CDR3 end; the germline J gene provides the rest. This rearrangement joins TRBV19 to TRBJ1-3; TRBD1 is a possible D gene (5 bases). Trimming shortened V by 1 base and J by 0 bases, and 8 bases separated the two germline ends. The CDR3 has 15 residues. Germline assignment: CDR1 FNHDT and CDR2 SITEND (reference sequence). This chain's CDR3 is CASSIQGPSGNTLYF. CDR3 bases read: TGTGCCAGCAGTATACAGGGACCTTCTGGAAATACGCTCTAT.

In the case of this clone: Gene names and germline refer to mouse. The sequenced fragment ends 1 residue before the CDR3 boundary, so the rest is inferred from the germline J gene. The V gene is TRBV15, the J gene TRBJ2-3; the D is unclear. Trimming took 2 bases from V and 3 from J, leaving 6 bases between them. Germline CDR1 SGHND, CDR2 FRSKSL. This CDR3 spans 13 amino acids. CDR3 sequence reads: CASSLNRAETLYF. The sequenced CDR3 bases are TGTGCCAGCAGTTTAAATCGGGCAGAAACGCTGTAT.

On this clone itself: Gene names follow the mouse nomenclature. Partial CDR3 DNA: TGTGCCAGCTCTCTAAGGACTGGGGGGGCTGCTGAGCAGTTC. Encoded protein: CASSLRTGGAAEQF. In full, the CDR3 is CASSLRTGGAAEQFF. The V gene is TRBV12-2, the J gene TRBJ2-1, with 13 bases lining up with TRBD2. The read ends 1 residue early relative to the CDR3; the germline J gene fills the gap. V shed 1 base and J 6 bases; nucleotides not matched to a gene: 2. CDR3 length: 15 residues. Germline loops: CDR1 SGHLS, CDR2 HYDKME. Together with reference TRBV12-2 and TRBJ2-1, the CDR3 gives the full variable domain: NSGVVQSPRYIIKGKGERSILKCIPISGHLSVAWYQQTQGQELKFFIQHYDKMERDKGNLPSRFSVQQFDDYHSEMNMSALELEDSAVYFCASSLRTGGAAEQFFGPGTRLTVL.

Concerning this clone itself: The gene names given are mouse names. The CDR3 end is not reached by the read, which stops 1 residue before it; the germline J gene fills it in. This chain uses TRBV5 with TRBJ2-1; D gene ambiguous. Trimming shortened V by 0 bases and J by 5 bases, and 5 bases separated the two germline ends. CDR1 is LGHNA and CDR2 is YNLKQL in the germline V gene (reference sequence). The CDR3 runs 13 residues. CDR3 DNA (partial): TGTGCCAGCAGCCAAGAGTGGGATGCTGAGCAGTTC. Its protein product is CASSQEWDAEQF. From start to end, the CDR3 is CASSQEWDAEQFF.

To note about this clone: The genes are named according to mouse. The read ends 1 residue shy of where the CDR3 ends; the end is completed using the germline J gene. The chain employs TRBV20 and TRBJ1-1; D is undetermined. The germline V gene encodes CDR1 GFQATS and CDR2 STVNSAI. The CDR3 runs 11 residues. The germline V and J ends were trimmed by 0 bases and 4 bases, with 3 bases remaining between them. CDR3 DNA (partial): TGTGGTGCTAGGGACATCACAGAAGTCTTC. It codes for CGARDITEVF. The complete CDR3 reads CGARDITEVFF.

This clone has a single count. All gene names here are mouse names. The read ends 1 residue shy of where the CDR3 ends; the end is completed using the germline J gene. J is TRBJ2-5 and V is TRBV5, with D perhaps matching TRBD2 (6 bases). Germline values: CDR1 LGHNA, CDR2 YNLKQL (reference sequence). This CDR3 has 15 residues. Trimming took 0 bases from V and 4 from J, leaving 11 bases between them. CDR3 DNA, as far as it was read: TGTGCCAGCAGCCAAGATAACCGGGGGGAAGACACCCAGTAC. This gives the protein CASSQDNRGEDTQY. The whole CDR3 sequence reads CASSQDNRGEDTQYF.

As concerns this clone: Mismatch with germline at one junction end may stem from a read error. Gene names are the mouse ones. The sequence runs out 1 residue before the end of the CDR3; the remainder is reconstructed from the germline J gene. This chain links TRBV5 with TRBJ2-7; D is uncertain. Germline V gives CDR1 LGHNA, CDR2 YNLKQL (reference sequence). This CDR3 has 14 residues. Here the CDR3 reads CANSQDGGRGEQYF. The CDR3 bases that were read are TGTGCCAACAGCCAAGATGGAGGGCGTGGGGAACAGTAC.

As concerns this clone: The gene symbols are mouse symbols. The read gets to within 1 residue of the CDR3 end, and the germline J gene fills in the rest. The chain links TRBV13-2 to TRBJ2-4; TRBD2 might be the D (6 bases). Germline lookup yields CDR1 NNHNN and CDR2 SYGAGS (reference sequence). The CDR3 loop spans 15 amino acids. Trimming cost V 5 bases and J 0 bases, with 13 bases left between them. Incomplete CDR3 DNA: TGTGCCAGCGGCAACCCTGGGGTTAGTCAAAACACCTTGTAC. As protein: CASGNPGVSQNTLY. The full CDR3 reads CASGNPGVSQNTLYF.

A note on this clone: The gene symbols are mouse symbols. Read coverage stops 1 residue before the CDR3 terminus; the germline J gene supplies the remainder. The chain uses TRBV3 and TRBJ2-7; possible D gene TRBD1, 6 bases. Germline assignment: CDR1 SNHLY and CDR2 FYNGKV (reference sequence). Deletions cut 5 bases from V and 4 bases from J, with 9 bases between. The CDR3 runs 12 residues. CDR3 in amino acids: CASSGDNYEQYF. CDR3 DNA (partial): TGTGCCAGCAGCGGGGACAATTATGAACAGTAC.

Of note for this clone: The gene names here belong to mouse. The read halts 1 residue ahead of the CDR3 end, with the missing end drawn from the germline J gene. J is TRBJ2-3 and V is TRBV1; 9 bases agree with TRBD2. Per the germline V gene, CDR1 is NSQYPW and CDR2 is LRSPGD (reference sequence). The CDR3 has 15 residues. V lost 1 base, J lost 2 bases, and 1 base stayed unmatched. The CDR3 sequence: CTCSAGGGAAETLYF. Incomplete CDR3 DNA: TGCACCTGCAGTGCAGGTGGGGGGGCTGCAGAAACGCTGTAT.

This clone showed up just a few times. Gene labels here are mouse ones. Read coverage stops 1 residue before the CDR3 terminus; the germline J gene supplies the remainder. The chain couples TRBV1 to TRBJ2-7, with 7 positions matching TRBD2. CDR1 and CDR2 from the germline V gene are NSQYPW and LRSPGD (reference sequence). The CDR3 sequence is 14 residues long. Trimming at V came to 0 bases and at J to 4 bases, leaving 3 bases not matched to a gene. Partial CDR3 DNA: TGCACCTGCAGTGCAGAACCTGGGGGTTATGAACAGTAC. Amino acid sequence: CTCSAEPGGYEQY. The whole CDR3 sequence reads CTCSAEPGGYEQYF.

This clone was seen a few times. All gene names here are mouse names. The read ends 1 residue before the CDR3 terminus; that terminus is restored from the germline J gene. The rearrangement uses TRBV13-3 and TRBJ2-2; D gene ambiguous. In germline, CDR1 is NNHDY, CDR2 SYVADS. This CDR3 has 14 residues. The V end lost 2 bases, the J end lost 0 bases, and 5 bases lay between the germline ends. The covered CDR3 bases are TGTGCCAGCAGTGAACAAGCAAACACCGGGCAGCTCTAC. It translates to CASSEQANTGQLY. The CDR3 in full is CASSEQANTGQLYF.

Concerning this clone itself: The gene names here belong to mouse. Partial CDR3 DNA: TGTGCCAGCAGATACAGGGGTGCAAACTCCGACTACACC. It is translated as CASRYRGANSDYT. The full CDR3 protein reads CASRYRGANSDYTF. The gene calls are TRBV4 and TRBJ1-2; 7 nucleotides align to TRBD1. The observed sequence ends 1 residue before the CDR3 terminus, with the missing tail filled in from the germline J gene. V lost 6 bases to trimming and J lost 0 bases; unmatched junction nucleotides: 4. The CDR3 runs to 14 residues. Germline CDR1 reads LGHDT; CDR2 reads YNNKQL (reference sequence).

A single count supports this clone. These gene names are mouse names. Sequencing ends 1 residue short of the CDR3 end; the germline J gene provides the rest. The V and J genes are TRBV31 and TRBJ2-2, with D tentatively TRBD2 (5 bases). Trimming took 4 bases from V and 1 from J, leaving 10 bases between them. CDR3 length equals 14 residues. The germline V gene encodes CDR1 GKSSPN and CDR2 SITVG. The CDR3 bases that were read are TGTGCCTGGATGGTTGGGGTAAACACCGGGCAGCTCTAC. Its protein is CAWMVGVNTGQLY. The whole CDR3 is CAWMVGVNTGQLYF. Full variable domain (outside the CDR3, taken from reference TRBV31 and TRBJ2-2): AQTIHQWPVAEIKAVGSPLSLGCTIKGKSSPNLYWYWQATGGTLQQLFYSITVGQVESVVQLNLSASRPKDDQFILSTEKLLLSHSGFYLCAWMVGVNTGQLYFGEGSKLTVL.

On this clone: Genes and germline are mouse. The CDR3 end lies 1 residue beyond the end of the read and is filled in from the germline J gene. The rearrangement joins TRBV13-3 to TRBJ2-7, with TRBD2 matching 11 bases. The CDR3 contains 13 residues. V shed 4 bases, J shed 7 bases, and the junction held 4 bases outside the gene matches. Germline V gives CDR1 NNHDY, CDR2 SYVADS. CDR3 region: CASSTGGAGEQYF. The covered CDR3 bases are TGTGCCAGCAGTACTGGGGGGGCCGGGGAACAGTAC.

This clone was detected only a few times. Genes and germline are mouse. Read coverage stops 1 residue before the CDR3 terminus; the germline J gene supplies the remainder. The rearrangement uses TRBV2 and TRBJ1-4, with 7 bases fitting TRBD1. This CDR3 is 14 amino acids long. V trimming: 3 bases; J trimming: 6 bases; junction bases outside the gene matches: 4. Germline V gives CDR1 LGHNA, CDR2 YSYQKL. Partial CDR3 DNA: TGTGCCAGCAGCCATGACAGGGCCCACGAAAGATTATTT. Translating it yields CASSHDRAHERLF. The whole CDR3 sequence reads CASSHDRAHERLFF.

Comments on this clone: Mouse gene names and germline throughout. The missing CDR3 end, 1 residue past where the read stops, is filled in from the germline J gene. This chain uses TRBV13-2 with TRBJ1-1, with 7 bases fitting TRBD1. Germline CDR1 NNHNN, CDR2 SYGAGS (reference sequence). CDR3 length equals 13 residues. V shed 6 bases and J 1 base; nucleotides not matched to a gene: 3. The CDR3 bases that were read are TGTGCCAGCGCCCGGGACAGGAACACAGAAGTCTTC. Encoded protein: CASARDRNTEVF. The full CDR3 protein is CASARDRNTEVFF.

Notes on this clone: Mouse gene names apply. From the germline J gene comes the end of the CDR3, since the read stops 1 residue before it. This sequence joins TRBV2 and TRBJ1-3, with no clear D. Trimming stripped 5 bases from V and 0 bases from J, with 11 bases between. The CDR3 has 15 amino acids. Germline V gives CDR1 LGHNA, CDR2 YSYQKL. The CDR3 loop is CASSEATPSGNTLYF. CDR3 bases read: TGTGCCAGCAGCGAGGCTACCCCTTCTGGAAATACGCTCTAT.

In regard to this clone: The gene names here belong to mouse. The sequenced fragment ends 1 residue before the CDR3 boundary, so the rest is inferred from the germline J gene. The chain is built from TRBV29 and TRBJ2-3; D tentatively reads TRBD1 or TRBD2 (6 bases each). Germline V CDR1 and CDR2: MSHET, SYDVDS. Trimming cost V 0 bases and J 3 bases, with 13 bases left between them. The CDR3 has 16 amino acids. The CDR3 reads CASSLSATGGAETLYF. The DNA read from the CDR3 is TGTGCTAGCAGTTTATCGGCGACCGGGGGCGCAGAAACGCTGTAT.

Concerning this clone: Any gene name here is a mouse gene name. The read comes to an end 1 residue before the CDR3 does, leaving the germline J gene to fill in the end. V is TRBV13-1 and J is TRBJ2-3; 8 bases line up with TRBD2. This CDR3 is 15 amino acids long. Germline CDR1 and CDR2: NSHNY and SYGAGN. V shed 1 base and J 2 bases; nucleotides not matched to a gene: 3. CDR3 region: CASSDWGGLAETLYF. CDR3 DNA (partial): TGTGCCAGCAGTGATTGGGGGGGGCTTGCAGAAACGCTGTAT.

With regard to this clone: Mouse gene names apply. The CDR3 sequence is CASSLLQNTEVFF. CDR3 bases read: TGTGCCAGCAGTCTGTTACAAAACACAGAAGTCTTC. The gene calls are TRBV26 and TRBJ1-1, with D hard to call. Coverage ceases 1 residue before the CDR3 finishes, and the germline J gene fills in the end. There are 13 residues in the CDR3. Trimming cost V 1 base and J 1 base, with 4 bases left between them. Germline CDR1 KGHPV, CDR2 FQNQEV (reference sequence).

Points on this clone: Genes and germline come from the mouse. Read data end 1 residue before the CDR3 end; the end is taken from the germline J gene. The chain is built from TRBV2 and TRBJ2-4; D gene ambiguous. The CDR3 loop spans 13 amino acids. Trimming took off 0 bases at V and 4 bases at J, with 5 bases between the two ends. Germline CDR1 reads LGHNA; CDR2 reads YSYQKL. The CDR3 loop reads CASSQESKNTLYF. The DNA read from the CDR3 is TGTGCCAGCAGCCAAGAGAGCAAAAACACCTTGTAC.

On this clone: Germline and genes here are mouse. The read gets to within 1 residue of the CDR3 end, and the germline J gene fills in the rest. The rearrangement joins TRBV26 to TRBJ2-4; no clear D gene. This CDR3 is 13 amino acids long. The germline gives CDR1 KGHPV, CDR2 FQNQEV (reference sequence). With 2 bases removed from V and 0 bases from J, the gap between germline ends came to 3 bases. CDR3 in amino acids: CASSLSSQNTLYF. CDR3 DNA (partial): TGTGCCAGCAGTCTGAGTAGTCAAAACACCTTGTAC.

As concerns this clone: Gene names refer to mouse genes. The observed sequence ends 1 residue before the CDR3 terminus, with the missing tail filled in from the germline J gene. The genes are TRBV1 and TRBJ2-1; the match to TRBD1 covers 9 bases. The CDR3 length is 16 residues. Germline CDR1 and CDR2: NSQYPW and LRSPGD (reference sequence). J lost 5 bases, V lost 1 base, and 6 bases had no gene match. CDR3 region: CTCSAVQGAPDAEQFF. CDR3 DNA (partial): TGCACCTGCAGTGCAGTACAGGGGGCGCCCGATGCTGAGCAGTTC. The full variable domain, its missing parts supplied by reference TRBV1 and TRBJ2-1, is VTLLEQNPRWRLVPRGQAVNLRCILKNSQYPWMSWYQQDLQKQLQWLFTLRSPGDKEVKSLPGADYLATRVTDTELRLQVANMSQGRTLYCTCSAVQGAPDAEQFFGPGTRLTVL.

A word on this clone: Mouse names are used for the genes. The read stops 1 residue short of the end of the CDR3; the missing end is completed from the germline J gene. The chain is built from TRBV31 and TRBJ2-2; D remains ambiguous. V was trimmed by 0 bases and J by 0 bases, leaving 5 bases between them. CDR1 GKSSPN and CDR2 SITVG come from the germline V gene. The CDR3 runs to 14 residues. The CDR3 loop is CAWSLISNTGQLYF. The DNA read from the CDR3 is TGTGCCTGGAGTCTAATCTCAAACACCGGGCAGCTCTAC.

Regarding this clone: The genes are named according to mouse. The read halts 1 residue ahead of the CDR3 end, with the missing end drawn from the germline J gene. J is TRBJ2-3 and V is TRBV2; maybe TRBD1 (6 bases). Germline CDR1 and CDR2: LGHNA and YSYQKL. Trimming took 0 bases from V and 6 from J, leaving 7 bases between them. The CDR3 length is 13 residues. The CDR3 here is CASSQEQGETLYF. The part of the CDR3 DNA that was read is TGTGCCAGCAGCCAAGAGCAGGGGGAAACGCTGTAT.

With respect to this clone: These gene names are mouse names. The read ends 1 residue early relative to the CDR3; the germline J gene fills the gap. V and J are TRBV26 and TRBJ1-1, with 11 bases fitting TRBD1. The CDR3 is 14 amino acids. Germline CDR1 is KGHPV and CDR2 is FQNQEV (reference sequence). The J segment lost 4 bases and the V segment lost 5 bases, leaving 3 bases of the junction unmatched. The part of the CDR3 DNA that was read is TGTGCCAGCAGTGGACAGGGGGCGGGCACAGAAGTCTTC. This gives the protein CASSGQGAGTEVF. From start to end, the CDR3 is CASSGQGAGTEVFF.